This passage covers 9 T cell receptor beta chains from one sample sequenced in a study of cytomegalovirus exposure and HLA in healthy donors. PCR used 60 Vbeta primers and 13 Jbeta primers. Some clones are missing from TCRdb's copy, which holds only in-frame ones; the method was immunoSEQ multiplex PCR. The listing contains around 50,000 clones. The sample comprised PBMCs. These receptors all stem from a male donor in good health and CMV-seronegative.

The chain links TRBV5-1 to TRBJ1-1; the match to TRBD1 covers 7 bases. J lost 1 base, V lost 3 bases, and 3 bases had no gene match. Per germline, CDR1 SGHRS and CDR2 YFSETQ. CDR3 length: 14 residues. The CDR3 sequence is CASSSDRTNTEAFF. CDR3 DNA sequence: TGCGCCAGCAGCTCGGACAGGACGAACACTGAAGCTTTCTTT. Based on the CDR3 plus reference TRBV5-1 and TRBJ1-1, the full variable domain is KAGVTQTPRYLIKTRGQQVTLSCSPISGHRSVSWYQQTPGQGLQFLFEYFSETQRNKGNFPGRFSGRQFSNSRSEMNVSTLELGDSALYLCASSSDRTNTEAFFGQGTRLTVV.

The rearrangement joins TRBV19 to TRBJ1-2; 9 positions match TRBD1. The germline gives CDR1 LNHDA, CDR2 SQIVND (reference sequence). V lost 7 bases and J lost 5; bases outside the gene matches: 11. The CDR3 is 15 amino acids. CDR3 DNA: TGTGCCAGTACCACCGGGGGGACAGGGAGTTATGGCTACACCTTC. Translation gives CASTTGGTGSYGYTF. Complete variable domain (other parts from reference TRBV19 and TRBJ1-2): DGGITQSPKYLFRKEGQNVTLSCEQNLNHDAMYWYRQDPGQGLRLIYYSQIVNDFQKGDIAEGYSVSREKKESFPLTVTSAQKNPTAFYLCASTTGGTGSYGYTFGSGTRLTVV.

In DNA, the CDR3 is TGTGCCAGCAGTGAAGGCCAACAGGGAGTAAACTATGGCTACACCTTC. It is translated as CASSEGQQGVNYGYTF. The rearrangement joins TRBV6-1 to TRBJ1-2; perhaps TRBD1 as D (6 bases). The CDR3 runs 16 residues. Germline CDR1 and CDR2: MNHNS and SASEGT. Deletions cut 1 base from V and 2 bases from J, with 14 bases between.

The chain couples TRBV6-5 to TRBJ2-7, with TRBD1 identical over 8 bases. V trimming: 9 bases; J trimming: 1 base; junction bases outside the gene matches: 11. Germline V gives CDR1 MNHEY, CDR2 SVGAGI. The CDR3 sequence is 15 residues long. CDR3 coding DNA: TGTGCCAGTCGAAGAGGGACAGGTATGTCCTACGAGCAGTACTTC. Its protein product is CASRRGTGMSYEQYF.

The chain combines TRBV15 with TRBJ1-6, with 11 bases aligning to TRBD1. Trimming cost V 2 bases and J 3 bases; bases outside gene matches: 6. Germline V gene data show CDR1 as LNHNV and CDR2 as YYDKDF (reference sequence). The CDR3 has 18 residues. CDR3 sequence (DNA): TGTGCCACCAGCAGACCGGGGACAGGGGGAGACTATAATTCACCCCTCCACTTT. Translation gives CATSRPGTGGDYNSPLHF.

The V gene is TRBV19, the J gene TRBJ2-2; tentative D call: TRBD2 (6 bases). V was shortened by 5 bases and J by 4 bases, with 14 bases between the two germline ends. The CDR3 loop spans 15 amino acids. Germline assignment: CDR1 LNHDA and CDR2 SQIVND (reference sequence). CDR3 loop: CASSPRTIGTGELFF. Written as DNA, the CDR3 is TGTGCCAGTAGTCCAAGGACTATTGGCACCGGGGAGCTGTTTTTT.

J is TRBJ2-5 and V is TRBV5-4; the D is unclear. Germline V gene data show CDR1 as SGHNT and CDR2 as YYREEE (reference sequence). The CDR3 consists of 15 residues. V lost 4 bases and J 5 bases, leaving 18 bases between the germline ends. CDR3 amino acids: CASSLRRSARETQYF. In nucleotides, the CDR3 is TGTGCCAGCAGCCTCCGGCGCTCAGCCAGGGAGACCCAGTACTTC.

The chain uses TRBV5-8 and TRBJ2-7, with 13 nucleotides matching TRBD2. V trimming: 2 bases; J trimming: 5 bases; junction bases outside the gene matches: 4. Germline V gene lookup returns CDR1 SGHTS and CDR2 YDEGEE. This CDR3 is 15 amino acids long. CDR3 region: CASSFGTSGAHEQYF. CDR3 nucleotide sequence: TGTGCCAGCAGCTTTGGGACTAGCGGGGCTCACGAGCAGTACTTC.

The chain recombines TRBV18 with TRBJ2-3; 9 nucleotides agree with TRBD2. CDR3 length: 16 residues. The germline CDR1 and CDR2 sequences are KGHSH and LQKENI. V was pared by 3 bases and J by 2 bases, with 6 bases of the junction left unmatched. The chain's CDR3 is CASSPPTSGFTDTQYF. As DNA, the CDR3 is TGTGCCAGCTCACCTCCGACTAGCGGATTCACAGATACGCAGTATTTT.